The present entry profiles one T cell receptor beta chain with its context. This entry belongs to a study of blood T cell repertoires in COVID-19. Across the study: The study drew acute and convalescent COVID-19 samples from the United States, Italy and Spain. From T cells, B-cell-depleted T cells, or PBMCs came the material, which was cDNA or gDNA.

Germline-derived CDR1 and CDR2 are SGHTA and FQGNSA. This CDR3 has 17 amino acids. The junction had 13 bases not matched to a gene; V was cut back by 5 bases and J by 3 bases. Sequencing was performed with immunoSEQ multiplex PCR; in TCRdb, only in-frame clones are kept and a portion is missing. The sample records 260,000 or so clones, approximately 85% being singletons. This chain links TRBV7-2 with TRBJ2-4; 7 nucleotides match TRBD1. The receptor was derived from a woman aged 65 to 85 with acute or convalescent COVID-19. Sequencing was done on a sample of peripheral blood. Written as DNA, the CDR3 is TGTGCCAGCAGCCTGATAAAGACAGGGCTCGGCAAAAACATTCAGTACTTC. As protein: CASSLIKTGLGKNIQYF. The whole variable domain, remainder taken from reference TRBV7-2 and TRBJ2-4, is GAGVSQSPSNKVTEKGKDVELRCDPISGHTALYWYRQSLGQGLEFLIYFQGNSAPDKSGLPSDRFSAERTGGSVSTLTIQRTQQEDSAVYLCASSLIKTGLGKNIQYFGAGTRLSVL.